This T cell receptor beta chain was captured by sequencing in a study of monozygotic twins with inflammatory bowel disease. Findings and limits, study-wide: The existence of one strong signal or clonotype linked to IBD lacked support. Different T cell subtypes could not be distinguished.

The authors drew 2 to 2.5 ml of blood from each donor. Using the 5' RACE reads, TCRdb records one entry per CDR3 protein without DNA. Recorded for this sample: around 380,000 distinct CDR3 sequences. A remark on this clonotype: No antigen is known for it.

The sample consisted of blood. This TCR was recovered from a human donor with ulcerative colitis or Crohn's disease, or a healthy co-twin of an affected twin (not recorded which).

CDR3 amino acids: CASSLRQGRNGGELFF. The chain is built from TRBV11-2 and TRBJ2-2; the TCRdb D gene call, TRBD1, has no DNA to confirm it. Germline CDR1 is SGHAT and CDR2 is FQNNGV. This CDR3 is built from 16 residues.